The clone carrying this TCR beta chain has a count of ten or more. Its antigen is currently unknown. V gave up 2 bases and J gave up 4 bases; unmatched junction bases: 8. The CDR3 runs 15 residues. Germline V gene data show CDR1 as MGHRA and CDR2 as YSYEKL. This record comes from a study of identical twins. Study findings and constraints: An excess of low generation probability was shown by twin-shared out-of-frame alpha sequences.

MiXCR, applied by TCRdb to the 5' RACE reads, yields one record per CDR3 protein. The sample lists 220,000 or so distinct CDR3 sequences; about 7% were seen once. This sample was also put to use in a study of yellow fever vaccine responses in identical twins.

The chain combines TRBV4-1 with TRBJ2-7; TRBD2 agrees at 7 bases. This receptor was obtained from a woman younger than 35 in good health. Sequenced sample: memory (CD45RO+) T cells sorted from blood. CDR3 nucleotides: TGCGCCAGCAGCCAACCCGGGGGGAAATATTACGAGCAGTACTTC. As protein: CASSQPGGKYYEQYF.